Given below is one T cell receptor (beta chain) in context. Its antigen remains unknown. This CDR3 comprises 15 residues. The germline V gene has CDR1 LNHDA and CDR2 SQIVND (reference sequence). J lost 7 bases, V lost 6 bases, and 8 bases had no gene match. This entry is derived from a study of OX40 agonist ivuxolimab in advanced cancers. Study at large: The patients received agonistic anti-OX40 (CD134) antibody ivuxolimab.

Study-wide results and limits: In the 0.1 to 3.0 mg/kg range, CD4+ and CD8+ blood T cells had expanded clonally by week 6.

Produced via immunoSEQ multiplex PCR; TCRdb's table is partial and in-frame only. The data hold 60,000 to 75,000 clones, with about 88% observed a single time. The chain joins TRBV19 to TRBJ2-1, with 11 bases identical to TRBD2. The starting material was CD4+ or CD8+ T cells sorted from blood, obtained in a trial of the OX40 agonist ivuxolimab. This receptor was obtained from an adult with an advanced solid tumor such as melanoma, head and neck, liver or kidney cancer. CDR3 loop: CASSTTSGVGNEQFF. CDR3 DNA: TGTGCCAGTAGCACGACTAGCGGGGTGGGGAATGAGCAGTTCTTC.